The clone carrying this T cell receptor beta chain was recorded a few times. Its target is unknown. V trimming: 6 bases; J trimming: 1 base; junction bases outside the gene matches: 5. The CDR3 is 13 residues long. Germline V gene sequence: CDR1 DFQATT, CDR2 SNEGSKA (reference sequence). This entry is derived from a study of T cells in Graves' hyperthyroidism and ophthalmopathy. Study-wide points: Onset of ophthalmopathy came a median about 6.5 months after the model predicted it.

Regions amplified from RNA transcripts were the TCR beta CDR3 regions. HTBI primers were the set used in a first-round RT-PCR of the TCR CDR3. Using its own MiXCR run on the multiplex PCR reads, TCRdb lists one record per CDR3 protein. The repertoire includes some 500,000 distinct CDR3 sequences, 24% of them detected once, and roughly 10% sits in the top ten. V gene TRBV20-1 combines with J gene TRBJ1-1; 7 bases are shared with TRBD1. The clonotype was recovered from a woman aged 30 to 39 with Graves' ophthalmopathy. The sequenced sample was blood. The CDR3, as DNA: TGCAGTGCCGGGACAGCTACGAACACTGAAGCTTTCTTT. As protein: CSAGTATNTEAFF.